The sample holds a few counts of the clone carrying this T cell receptor (beta chain). This may stem from a read error, because a much larger clone lies one nucleotide away. The conserved phenylalanine or tryptophan is not found at the CDR3 terminus, so this likely reflects a read error. This sample was included in a study of regulatory T cells in long-lasting Graves disease. Study-wide background: Graves' patients with a new diagnosis had received antithyroid drugs under 3 months.

Construction of TCR beta libraries relied on iRepertoire HTBI primers and on Arm-PCR targeting CDR3 regions. Each CDR3 protein is one row after TCRdb ran MiXCR on the multiplex PCR reads. The profile shows 350,000 to 450,000 distinct CDR3 sequences, about 11% of them singletons. Time point meaning: newly diagnosed GD, antithyroid drugs for less than 3 months. Researchers made the TCR library from RNA that was extracted from PBMCs. Peripheral blood, at roughly 9 milliliters, went into EDTA tubes. The sample also formed part of further work on T cells in Graves' hyperthyroidism and ophthalmopathy.

This TCR came from a young woman with Graves disease. The sample consisted of peripheral blood mononuclear cells (PBMCs), taken at new diagnosis, from a patient treated with antithyroid drugs.

The CDR3 DNA reads TGTGCCTGGAGTGTACTTGGACAGGGAGACTATGGCTACACCCTC. It translates to CAWSVLGQGDYGYTL. This sequence joins TRBV30 and TRBJ1-2; 8 bases align to TRBD1. Germline-derived CDR1 and CDR2 are GTSNPN and SVGIG (reference sequence). J lost 3 bases, V lost 0 bases, and 6 bases had no gene match. CDR3 length equals 15 residues.